This entry lists 6 T cell receptor beta chains sequenced from one sample in a study of T cell responses to AZD1222 COVID-19 vaccine. The table came from immunoSEQ multiplex PCR; TCRdb's copy has only in-frame clones and leaves some out. The sample contains approximately 85,000 clones, 80% to 90% of which appear only once. The sequences come from peripheral blood, collected on day 0 of AZD1222 vaccination. The receptors shown here come from an adult in good health.

The chain recombines TRBV6-5 with TRBJ1-2; a weak D match, TRBD1 (6 bases). Germline assignment: CDR1 MNHEY and CDR2 SVGAGI. V dropped 1 base and J dropped 8 bases, with 17 bases sitting between them. This CDR3 spans 15 amino acids. For the CDR3, the DNA is TGTGCCAGCAGTTACTGGGGTGGGGGACAAAAGGGCTACACCTTC. Translating it yields CASSYWGGGQKGYTF.

This clone was observed at least ten times. The V call is TRBV11-1, the J call TRBJ2-5; 7 bases map to TRBD1. Trimming took 5 bases from V and 5 from J; bases not matched to a gene: 8. Germline V gene sequence: CDR1 SGHAT, CDR2 FQDESV (reference sequence). The CDR3 extends over 14 amino acids. The CDR3: CASSNPDRVETQYF. The CDR3 coding sequence is TGTGCCAGCAGCAACCCCGACAGGGTGGAGACCCAGTACTTC.

The CDR3 region has the DNA TGTGCCAGCTCACCGGCTGACAGGGACTCACCCCTCCACTTT. Translated, it gives CASSPADRDSPLHF. V usage is TRBV18 and J usage is TRBJ1-6; 7 bases agree with TRBD1. The germline gives CDR1 KGHSH, CDR2 LQKENI. Trimming removed 3 bases from V and 10 bases from J; junction bases left unmatched: 6. The CDR3 contains 14 residues.

The V and J genes are TRBV5-5 and TRBJ1-3; no definite D call. Trimming cost V 4 bases and J 2 bases, with 13 bases left between them. The CDR3 length is 15 residues. Germline CDR1 and CDR2: SGHKS and YYEKEE (reference sequence). Here the CDR3 reads CASSPALRAGNTIYF. CDR3 DNA: TGTGCCAGCAGCCCCGCTCTGCGCGCTGGAAACACCATATATTTT.

V usage is TRBV6-2 or TRBV6-3 and J usage is TRBJ1-4; unclear D gene. Between the trimmed V and J ends, which lost 0 bases and 3 bases, there was a span of 17 bases. There are 18 residues in the CDR3. Germline CDR1 and CDR2: MNHEY and SVGEGT. The CDR3 bases are TGTGCCAGCAGTTACTCGACATCCAACCGGGCTGCTAATGAAAAACTGTTTTTT. Encoded protein: CASSYSTSNRAANEKLFF.

V and J are TRBV6-5 and TRBJ2-1; 10 bases align to TRBD2. Germline CDR1 is MNHEY and CDR2 is SVGAGI. CDR3 length: 14 residues. Unmatched junction bases numbered 5, after V lost 5 bases and J lost 7 bases. For the CDR3, the DNA is TGTGCCAGCAGTAGCGGGGGGGCCGGTAATGAGCAGTTCTTC. Its translation: CASSSGGAGNEQFF.